This T cell receptor beta chain was recovered during a study of blood T cell repertoires in COVID-19. On the study more broadly: T cells, B-cell-depleted T cells, or PBMCs supplied cDNA or gDNA.

In the original analysis: Nucleated cell number was recorded as an estimate derived from reference gene primer amplification. Sequencing used immunoSEQ multiplex PCR; TCRdb keeps in-frame clones, though not all of them. That table supplies the V and J calls and clone size; D and trimming were determined from the DNA. The table lists 200,000 to 300,000 clones, about 89% of them singletons. Per germline, CDR1 SGHTA and CDR2 FQGNSA. V dropped 4 bases and J dropped 6; count of bases not matched to a gene: 6. The CDR3 runs 14 residues. Participants reported their clinical history, and cohort assignment relied on those reports. Donors in Cohort 3 who had recovered were those with two negative PCRs, healthcare professional clearance, or resolution of their symptoms.

The sequence was collected from a woman aged 30 to 39 who had recovered from COVID-19. The genes are TRBV7-2 and TRBJ1-5; TRBD1 matches at 7 bases. The sequenced sample was PBMCs or T cells enriched from blood (not recorded which). The CDR3 loop reads CASSSGQPVQPQHF. As DNA, the CDR3 is TGTGCCAGCAGCTCGGGACAGCCGGTTCAGCCCCAGCATTTT.